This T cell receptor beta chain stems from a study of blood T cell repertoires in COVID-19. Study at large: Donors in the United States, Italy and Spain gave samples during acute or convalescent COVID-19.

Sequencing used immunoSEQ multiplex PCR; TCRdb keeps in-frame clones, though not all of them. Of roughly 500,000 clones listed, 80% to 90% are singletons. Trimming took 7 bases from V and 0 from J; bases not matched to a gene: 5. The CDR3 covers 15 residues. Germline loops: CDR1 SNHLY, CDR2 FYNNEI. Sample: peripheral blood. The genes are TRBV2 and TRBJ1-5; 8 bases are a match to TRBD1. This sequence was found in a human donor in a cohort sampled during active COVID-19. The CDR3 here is CASTKQGDSNQPQHF. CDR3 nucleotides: TGTGCCAGCACCAAACAGGGGGATAGCAATCAGCCCCAGCATTTT.